The 13 T cell receptor beta chains in this list originate from one sample, sequenced in a study of blood T cell repertoires in COVID-19. Sequencing was performed with immunoSEQ multiplex PCR; in TCRdb, only in-frame clones are kept and a portion is missing. The top ten clones hold roughly 10% of a sample with a few hundred thousand clones, over 75% of them seen once. The sequenced sample consisted of peripheral blood. The receptors were gathered from a woman in her 70s with COVID-19, enrolled during active disease.

The chain combines TRBV20-1 with TRBJ1-5, with D unclear. V was clipped by 3 bases and J by 1 base, with 13 bases between them. This CDR3 region has 15 residues. Germline CDR1 is DFQATT and CDR2 is SNEGSKA (reference sequence). The CDR3 DNA reads TGCAGTGCTAGTAGAGATAGACTGAGCAATCAGCCCCAGCATTTT. It is translated as CSASRDRLSNQPQHF.

The V call is TRBV3-1 (or the pseudogene TRBV3-2), the J call TRBJ2-5; TRBD2 aligns across 9 bases. Germline V gene sequence: CDR1 LGHDT, CDR2 YNNKEL (reference sequence). V lost 6 bases, J lost 0 bases, and 8 bases stayed unmatched. This CDR3 has 16 amino acids. The CDR3 loop is CASSHGLAHYQETQYF. The DNA of the CDR3 is TGTGCCAGCAGTCACGGACTAGCGCACTACCAAGAGACCCAGTACTTC.

The V call is TRBV29-1, the J call TRBJ2-1; 9 nucleotides agree with TRBD2. The germline V gene has CDR1 SQVTM and CDR2 ANQGSEA. The trim removed 3 bases at V and 9 bases at J, leaving 9 bases unmatched. CDR3 length: 14 residues. CDR3 nucleotides: TGCAGCGTTGATAGGTTAGCGGGAGATGTTGAGCAGTTCTTC. Its protein is CSVDRLAGDVEQFF.

The genes are TRBV4-1 and TRBJ2-1; 10 bases agree with TRBD2. The CDR3 length is 16 residues. Trimming cost V 1 base and J 6 bases; bases outside gene matches: 6. CDR1 is MGHRA and CDR2 is YSYEKL in the germline V gene. CDR3 region: CASSQGPGLALNEQFF. The CDR3, as DNA: TGCGCCAGCAGCCAAGGTCCGGGACTAGCGCTCAATGAGCAGTTCTTC.

The chain recombines TRBV20-1 with TRBJ1-2; D gene ambiguous. The V gene lost 1 base and the J gene lost 9 bases, with 9 bases spanning the gap. There are 11 residues in the CDR3. Looked up from germline, CDR1 is DFQATT and CDR2 is SNEGSKA (reference sequence). This CDR3 reads CSARGRPRYTF. The CDR3 DNA reads as TGCAGTGCTAGAGGGCGGCCTCGCTACACCTTC.

This sequence joins TRBV11-3 and TRBJ2-5; possibly TRBD1 for D (7 bases). Germline-derived CDR1 and CDR2 are SGHNT and YENEEA. CDR3 length: 15 residues. Trimming pared 4 bases from V and 5 bases from J, leaving 17 bases between. The CDR3: CASSSRTGGGETQYF. The CDR3 bases are TGTGCCAGCAGCTCCCGGACAGGAGGGGGGGAGACCCAGTACTTC. Full variable domain (outside the CDR3, taken from reference TRBV11-3 and TRBJ2-5): EAGVVQSPRYKIIEKKQPVAFWCNPISGHNTLYWYLQNLGQGPELLIRYENEEAVDDSQLPKDRFSAERLKGVDSTLKIQPAELGDSAVYLCASSSRTGGGETQYFGPGTRLLVL.

The rearrangement uses TRBV30 and TRBJ2-1; weak D call: TRBD2 (6 bases). This CDR3 contains 16 residues. Trimming removed 0 bases at V and 7 bases at J, with 19 bases between. Germline V gene data show CDR1 as GTSNPN and CDR2 as SVGIG (reference sequence). The CDR3 reads CAWSVPAGRSRNEQFF. The CDR3 coding sequence is TGTGCCTGGAGTGTACCCGCGGGACGTTCCAGGAATGAGCAGTTCTTC.

The chain is built from TRBV7-8 and TRBJ1-5; TRBD1 is a possible D gene (5 bases). The V end lost 1 base, the J end lost 5 bases, and 9 bases lay between the germline ends. Germline loops: CDR1 SGHVS, CDR2 FQNEAQ. This CDR3 contains 14 residues. Here the CDR3 reads CASSLGGIDQPQHF. The DNA for the CDR3 is TGTGCCAGCAGCTTAGGGGGCATCGATCAGCCCCAGCATTTT.

The chain couples TRBV29-1 to TRBJ2-7; the D gene is possibly TRBD1 (7 bases). Germline CDR1 is SQVTM and CDR2 is ANQGSEA. Trimming shortened V by 7 bases and J by 2 bases, and 12 bases separated the two germline ends. The CDR3 sequence is 12 residues long. The CDR3, as DNA: TGCAGCGGGGGGGACAGCACCTACGAGCAGTACTTC. It codes for CSGGDSTYEQYF.

The rearrangement links TRBV18 to TRBJ1-2, with D possibly matching TRBD1 (6 bases). Trimming cost V 6 bases and J 7 bases, with 12 bases left between them. There are 12 residues in the CDR3. CDR1 is KGHSH, CDR2 LQKENI, per germline. Here the CDR3 DNA reads TGTGCCAGCTCGAGGGGGAACCGTGGCTACACCTTC. Amino acids: CASSRGNRGYTF.

The rearrangement joins TRBV28 to TRBJ2-5; 7 nucleotides line up with TRBD2. The germline V gene encodes CDR1 MDHEN and CDR2 SYDVKM. V shed 7 bases, J shed 5 bases, and the junction held 13 bases outside the gene matches. The CDR3 contains 15 residues. CDR3 nucleotides: TGTGCCAGCAAGACTAGCCAAAGTGAGGGGGAGACCCAGTACTTC. Translation gives CASKTSQSEGETQYF.

This clone has a single count. This chain links TRBV3-1 (or the pseudogene TRBV3-2) with TRBJ2-3, with 9 bases aligning to TRBD2. The CDR3 is 15 amino acids. J lost 6 bases, V lost 0 bases, and 4 bases had no gene match. The germline V gene encodes CDR1 LGHDT and CDR2 YNNKEL (reference sequence). CDR3 sequence (DNA): TGTGCCAGCAGCCAAGATCTAGCGGGGTGGGATACGCAGTATTTT. This encodes CASSQDLAGWDTQYF.

This chain uses TRBV4-2 with TRBJ2-7; D gene uncertain. V gave up 1 base and J gave up 0 bases, with 7 bases separating them. Germline-derived CDR1 and CDR2 are LGHNA and YNFKEQ. The CDR3 extends over 14 amino acids. CDR3 nucleotides: TGTGCCAGCAGCCAAGCACAGAGCTCCTACGAGCAGTACTTC. Protein sequence: CASSQAQSSYEQYF.